These T cell receptor beta chains were read from a single sample in a study of long-term antiretroviral therapy in people with HIV. Measured with immunoSEQ multiplex PCR; TCRdb has only the in-frame clones, and not every one. The sample contains approximately 26,000 clones, approximately 90% of which appear only once. The sequencing here drew on unsorted PBMCs, taken 3.1 years after starting antiretroviral therapy. These receptors all come from a man aged 18 to 29 with HIV. The CDR3 runs from the conserved cysteine through the conserved F or W. Clone size is given for some rows only: seen once, a few or many times, or a class if the clone is expanded.

V	length	J	size	CDR3
TRBV19	13	TRBJ2-7	.	CASEATDSYEQYF
TRBV7-8	14	TRBJ1-2	.	CASSLGPFLEGYTF
TRBV7-6	12	TRBJ2-3	.	CASSLYKDTQYF
TRBV11-2	11	TRBJ1-4	.	CASSDREKLFF
TRBV7-2	14	TRBJ1-1	.	CASRPPGPGREAFF
TRBV29-1	13	TRBJ2-5	once	CSALQGSQETQYF
TRBV2	13	TRBJ1-5	few	CASSGTGGGPQHF
TRBV12-5	16	TRBJ2-7	.	CASGLGPGSVPYEQYF
TRBV4-2	14	TRBJ2-3	.	CASSPPGDSDTQYF
TRBV14	20	TRBJ2-1	.	CASSLWGLAGPASSYNEQFF
TRBV19	17	TRBJ2-5	.	CATGTGPSSSDQETQYF
TRBV7-9	15	TRBJ2-4	.	CASSLPGLGKNIQYF
TRBV25-1	14	TRBJ1-4	.	CASSNPGHNEKLFF
TRBV4-3	16	TRBJ2-5	.	CASSQDGDRVEETQYF
TRBV6-6	14	TRBJ1-4	.	CASRNRGVFEKLFF
TRBV7-8	14	TRBJ2-5	once	CASSLVGLEETQYF
TRBV7-9	18	TRBJ1-1	.	CASSPTALGGIIHTEAFF
TRBV7-9	17	TRBJ2-3	.	CASSLRKAGGATDTQYF
TRBV15	16	TRBJ1-2	.	CATSRDYVTSNYGYTF
TRBV29-1	13	TRBJ2-1	.	CSVDTSGGNEQFF
TRBV5-4	15	TRBJ2-3	.	CASSFPLSSTDTQYF
TRBV7-6	15	TRBJ2-5	.	CASSLTGTAQETQYF
TRBV9	14	TRBJ2-5	.	CASSEDTTVETQYF
TRBV13	15	TRBJ2-3	.	CASSLSSVFTDTQYF
TRBV7-8	18	TRBJ1-5	.	CASSFRADTFGPMEPQHF
TRBV23-1	14	TRBJ2-1	.	CASSQSPAANEQFF
TRBV29-1	14	TRBJ1-1	.	CSVVGPRTGTEAFF
TRBV15	14	TRBJ1-1	.	CATSIYEEGADAFF
TRBV7-2	13	TRBJ2-4	.	CASSLGGEDIQYF
TRBV5-1	13	TRBJ2-7	few	CASSLAGRAEQYF
TRBV6-5	14	TRBJ2-3	few	CASSAVASTDTQYF
TRBV9	15	TRBJ2-3	.	CASSVGGIGTDTQYF
TRBV7-8	13	TRBJ1-2	.	CASSSRGGEGYTF
TRBV2	15	TRBJ1-1	.	CASSEQGIPNTEAFF
TRBV5-6	15	TRBJ1-2	.	CASSTHPRDTNGYTF
TRBV11-2	12	TRBJ2-1	.	CASSLNDNEQFF
TRBV7-9	15	TRBJ2-5	.	CASSLTSGGGATQYF
TRBV30	13	TRBJ1-3	.	CAWEGSSGNTIYF
TRBV4-1	13	TRBJ2-7	few	CASSFSTGAEQYF
TRBV7-9	12	TRBJ1-1	.	CASSSRNTEAFF
TRBV2	13	TRBJ2-1	few	CASGASYRNEQFF
TRBV4-1	15	TRBJ2-7	few	CASSLRAGGRGEQYF
TRBV15	15	TRBJ2-2	.	CATSRLAGTTGELFF
TRBV10-3	14	TRBJ1-2	.	CAAWDSWTAYGYTF
TRBV4-1	17	TRBJ2-7	.	CASSQVFPLSPSYEQYF
TRBV11-3	14	TRBJ2-2	once	CASKGGANTGELFF
TRBV7-2	15	TRBJ2-2	.	CASSFRVLNTGELFF
TRBV6-5	15	TRBJ2-7	few	CASSYSQTGGYEQYF
TRBV7-2	16	TRBJ2-7	once	CASSPRGVSRSYEQYF
TRBV2	13	TRBJ1-2	few	CASNPTGNYGYTF
TRBV6-5	16	TRBJ1-5	.	CASSYYGTGGNQPQHF
TRBV7-6	13	TRBJ1-1	.	CASSLEGSTEAFF
TRBV6-5	15	TRBJ2-1	.	CASSPTVRGYNEQFF
TRBV28	12	TRBJ1-2	.	CASSLEPSKPTF